This is a list of T cell receptor beta chains from one sample in a study of blood T cells in healthy people across ages. TCRdb passed the 5' RACE reads through MiXCR, listing each CDR3 protein once. This sample yields some 1.7 million distinct CDR3 sequences, of which 28% are seen a single time; 7.7% belongs to the top ten. The sequencing sample was made of blood. The origin of the receptors is a woman aged 25 to 45 in good health. CDR3s include the opening cysteine and the closing phenylalanine or tryptophan. Not all rows give a size; the values are once, few, many and, for expanded clones, a class.

v_gene	len	abundance	j_gene	CDR3aa
TRBV14	16	NA	TRBJ2-6	CAGSQDGTSGANVLTF
TRBV6-6	11	few	TRBJ1-4	CASSYGRKLFF
TRBV18	14	once	TRBJ2-2	CASSPFYNTGELFF
TRBV29-1	13	few	TRBJ2-3	CSSTQQVADTQYF
TRBV29-1	12	NA	NA	CSVGQGACEQYF
TRBV5-6	20	few	TRBJ2-5	CASSPLSPGLAALAMKTQYF
TRBV10-3	14	NA	TRBJ2-1	CAISGGGGADEQFF
TRBV9	15	many	TRBJ2-6	CASSVEAGELNVLTF
TRBV12-3/TRBV12-4	13	many	TRBJ1-2	CASSLAVRSGYTF
TRBV9	13	once	TRBJ2-7	CASSVGQNNEQYF
TRBV10-3	12	many	TRBJ2-7	CAISESQDEQYF
TRBV9	15	NA	TRBJ2-1	CASSAGTSGTNEQFF
TRBV12-3/TRBV12-4	14	once	TRBJ1-1	CASSSTGRNTEAFF
TRBV14	17	few	TRBJ1-2	CASSQGVPQGFIGGYTF
TRBV5-1	12	NA	TRBJ2-7	CASSINSYEQYF
TRBV29-1	13	NA	TRBJ1-2	CSARSGSDYGYTF
TRBV27	14	few	TRBJ1-3	CASSAQGSGNTIYF
TRBV12-3/TRBV12-4	16	few	TRBJ2-3	CASSTGTSGGADTQYF
TRBV24-1	19	NA	TRBJ2-3	CATSDFASQGQGVTDTQYF
TRBV20-1	15	NA	TRBJ1-1	CSAISWQGLDTEAFF
TRBV29-1	10	NA	TRBJ2-7	CSVAGTGQYF
TRBV5-1	15	many	TRBJ1-2	CANSTDRGYNYGYTF
TRBV7-2	16	NA	TRBJ1-3	CASSSATASSGNTIYF
TRBV7-3	14	NA	TRBJ2-7	CASSLKGAPYKQYF
TRBV20-1	13	NA	TRBJ2-3	CSCGSPSTDTQYF
TRBV4-2	15	few	TRBJ2-4	CASSPRGQNINIQYF
TRBV2	13	few	TRBJ2-7	CASKRGSTYEQYF
TRBV15	17	many	TRBJ1-1	CATSRALLGQGNTEAFF
TRBV6-5	13	few	TRBJ1-3	CASSKVSGNTIYF
TRBV12-3/TRBV12-4	17	NA	TRBJ2-3	CASSSMPRTRRTDTQYF
TRBV6-1	11	NA	TRBJ1-4	CASTQREELFF
TRBV5-1	15	NA	TRBJ2-1	CASSLVGKTTYEQFF
TRBV6-6	14	many	TRBJ1-1	CASRRGGRLTEAFF
TRBV5-1	16	many	TRBJ2-7	CASSPQSTGSSYEQYF
TRBV5-1	18	NA	TRBJ2-3	CASSSGTSGTPSTDTQYF
TRBV4-1	19	few	TRBJ2-5	CASSLKKTLAGSEDETQYF
TRBV29-1	13	many	TRBJ2-5	CSVEEDRGETQYF
TRBV5-6	16	NA	TRBJ2-4	CASSLGGQLAKNIQYF
TRBV7-2	16	few	TRBJ2-6	CASSLDGGPGANVLTF
TRBV20-1	13	few	TRBJ1-1	CSAVQGAGTEAFF
TRBV29-1	16	NA	TRBJ1-2	CSAKGQGSWMNYGYTF
TRBV7-8	15	many	TRBJ2-7	CASSLPPGQSYEQYF
TRBV9	15	few	TRBJ2-1	CASSVRGGGPNEQFF
TRBV2	13	NA	TRBJ1-5	CATTLDSNQPQHF
TRBV20-1	15	NA	NA	CSANPSEAPGETQYF
TRBV20-1	16	NA	TRBJ1-2	CSARGQEFRGIGGYTF
TRBV7-9	13	NA	TRBJ2-1	CASSLVGAGRKFF
TRBV6-2/TRBV6-3	13	NA	TRBJ2-7	CASHRAGGYEQYF
TRBV3-1	15	NA	TRBJ2-6	CASRRKGTGANVLTF
TRBV6-2/TRBV6-3	15	NA	TRBJ1-2	CASSYPGLASYGYTF
TRBV2	13	many	TRBJ2-7	CASSVVRDNEQYF
TRBV12-3/TRBV12-4	13	NA	TRBJ1-5	CASTEYSNRPQHF
TRBV5-1	13	NA	TRBJ2-1	CASRAGPNNEQFF
TRBV12-3/TRBV12-4	14	NA	TRBJ2-1	CASSFRRRSGEQFF
TRBV20-1	14	NA	TRBJ2-3	CSVKGRGSTDTQYF
TRBV15	12	many	TRBJ2-1	CATSREVDEQFF
TRBV7-6	15	few	TRBJ2-3	CASSPGRPRTDTQYF
TRBV12-3/TRBV12-4	13	few	TRBJ1-2	CAGSFGAFYGYTF
TRBV24-1	15	NA	TRBJ2-3	CATSDFADSSNTQYF
TRBV12-3/TRBV12-4	14	many	TRBJ2-1	CASSLGVGNNEQFF